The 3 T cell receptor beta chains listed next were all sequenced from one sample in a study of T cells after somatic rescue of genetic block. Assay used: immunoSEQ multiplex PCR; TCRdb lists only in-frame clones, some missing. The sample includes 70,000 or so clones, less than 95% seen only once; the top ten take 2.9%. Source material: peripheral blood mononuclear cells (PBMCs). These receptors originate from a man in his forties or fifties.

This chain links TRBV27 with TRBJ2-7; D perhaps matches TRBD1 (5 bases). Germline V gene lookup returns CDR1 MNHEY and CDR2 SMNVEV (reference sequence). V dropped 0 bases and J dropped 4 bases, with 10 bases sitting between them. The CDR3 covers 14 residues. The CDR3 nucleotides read TGTGCCAGCAGTTTATCCTCTGGGGCGTACGAGCAGTACTTC. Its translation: CASSLSSGAYEQYF.

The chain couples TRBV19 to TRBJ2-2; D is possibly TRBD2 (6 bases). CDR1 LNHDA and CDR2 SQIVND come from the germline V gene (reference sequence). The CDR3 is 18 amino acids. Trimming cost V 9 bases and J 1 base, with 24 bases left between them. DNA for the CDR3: TGTGCCAGCGGCCCGGGGGACGGCGGATGGGAGAACACCGGGGAGCTGTTTTTT. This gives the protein CASGPGDGGWENTGELFF.

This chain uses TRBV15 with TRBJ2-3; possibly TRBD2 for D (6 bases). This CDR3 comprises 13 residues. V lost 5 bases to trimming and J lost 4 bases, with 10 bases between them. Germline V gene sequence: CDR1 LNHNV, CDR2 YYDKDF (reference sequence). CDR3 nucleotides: TGTGCCACCAGCGGAGGGGTCGCAGATACGCAGTATTTT. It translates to CATSGGVADTQYF.